Listed here is a single TCR beta chain. The antigen is unknown. The data belong to a study of T cell repertoires in cytomegalovirus infection. Study in general: Through public TCR beta signatures, both CMV infection and matching HLA type were indicated. Whole-study results and caveats: In two of eight donors, the top clonotype was HLA-C-restricted CMV-specific.

TCRdb itself ran the reads through MiXCR, one entry per CDR3 protein. This repertoire shows roughly 640,000 distinct CDR3 sequences, 24% found once; its top ten account for 6.5% to 10%. The receptor was isolated from a human donor in good health (CMV status not recorded). Some clones in this sample may be carry-over from other donors' samples. The sample comprised CD8+ T cells from PBMCs.

In DNA form, the CDR3 reads TGTGCCAGCTCAGTTATAGGGCTAGCCAATGAGCAGTTCTTC. Amino acids: CASSVIGLANEQFF. The chain couples TRBV27 to TRBJ2-1; perhaps TRBD2 as D (5 bases). The germline V gene has CDR1 MNHEY and CDR2 SMNVEV (reference sequence). The V and J ends lost 8 bases and 6 bases respectively, with 17 bases between them. The CDR3 runs to 14 residues.